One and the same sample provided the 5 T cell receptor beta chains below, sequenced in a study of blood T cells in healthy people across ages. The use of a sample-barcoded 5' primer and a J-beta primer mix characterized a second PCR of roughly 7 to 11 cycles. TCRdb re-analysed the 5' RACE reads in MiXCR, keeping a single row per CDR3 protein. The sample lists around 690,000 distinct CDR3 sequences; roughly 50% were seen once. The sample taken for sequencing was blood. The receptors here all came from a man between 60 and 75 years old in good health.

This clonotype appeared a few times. The CDR3 sequence is CSASGSYNEQFF. CDR3 DNA: TGCAGTGCTAGTGGAAGTTACAATGAGCAGTTCTTC. The J gene is TRBJ2-1, the V gene TRBV20-1; D uncertain. V lost 3 bases and J lost 4, with 7 bases in between. The CDR3 sequence is 12 residues long. Per the germline V gene, CDR1 is DFQATT and CDR2 is SNEGSKA (reference sequence).

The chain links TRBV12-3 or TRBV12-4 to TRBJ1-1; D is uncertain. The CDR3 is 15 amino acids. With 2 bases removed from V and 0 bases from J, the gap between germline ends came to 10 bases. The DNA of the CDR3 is TGTGCCAGCAGTTTACACCCACCCCTGAACACTGAAGCTTTCTTT. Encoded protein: CASSLHPPLNTEAFF.

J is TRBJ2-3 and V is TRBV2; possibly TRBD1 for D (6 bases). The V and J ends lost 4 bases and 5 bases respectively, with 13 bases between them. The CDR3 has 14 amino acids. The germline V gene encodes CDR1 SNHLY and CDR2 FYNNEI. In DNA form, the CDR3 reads TGTGCCAGCAGTGCGACGACAGGTGGAGATACGCAGTATTTT. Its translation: CASSATTGGDTQYF.

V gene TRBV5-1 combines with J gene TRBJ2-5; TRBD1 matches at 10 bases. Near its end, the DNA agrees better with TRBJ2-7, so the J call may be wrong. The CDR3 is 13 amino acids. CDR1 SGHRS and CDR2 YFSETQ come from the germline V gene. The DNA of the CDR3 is TGCGCCAGCAGCGGGGGGACAGGGGTCGAGCAGTACTTC. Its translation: CASSGGTGVEQYF.

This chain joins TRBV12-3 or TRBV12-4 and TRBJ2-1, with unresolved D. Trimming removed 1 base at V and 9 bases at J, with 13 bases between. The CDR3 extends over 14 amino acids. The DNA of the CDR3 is TGTGCCAGCAGTTTAGGGGCTGGGAACCGTGAGCAGTTCTTC. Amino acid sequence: CASSLGAGNREQFF.